These T cell receptor beta chains were read from a single sample in a study of technical replicates of blood from a few donors. TCRdb's copy holds only in-frame clones and misses some; the assay was immunoSEQ multiplex PCR. The table records approximately 60,000 clones, 86% of them present only once. Sequencing used PBMCs. The receptor source for this set is a human donor in good health. Some clones in this sample may be carry-over from other donors' samples. CDR3s include the opening cysteine and the closing phenylalanine or tryptophan. The D gene is left open where the match is weak. Rows give clone size only sometimes, using once, few, many, or a class for an expanded clone.

J gene: TRBJ1-2
clone size: .
V gene: TRBV6-5
D gene: TRBD1
CDR3 length: 15
CDR3 protein: CASSSGQGPNYGYTF
CDR3 DNA: TGTGCCAGCAGTTCCGGACAGGGCCCCAACTATGGCTACACCTTC

J gene: TRBJ1-4
clone size: .
V gene: TRBV5-1
D gene: TRBD1
CDR3 length: 15
CDR3 protein: CASRTGTGGNEKLFF
CDR3 DNA: TGCGCCAGCAGGACCGGGACAGGGGGTAATGAAAAACTGTTTTTT

J gene: TRBJ1-2
clone size: .
V gene: TRBV7-9
D gene: TRBD1
CDR3 length: 16
CDR3 protein: CASSPRQGRAMYGYTF
CDR3 DNA: TGTGCCAGCAGCCCGCGACAGGGTCGAGCGATGTATGGCTACACCTTC

J gene: TRBJ2-1
clone size: once
V gene: TRBV5-1
D gene: .
CDR3 length: 12
CDR3 protein: CASSFEGNEQFF
CDR3 DNA: TGCGCCAGCAGCTTTGAGGGCAATGAGCAGTTCTTC

J gene: TRBJ1-2
clone size: .
V gene: TRBV6-5
D gene: .
CDR3 length: 14
CDR3 protein: CASSYSRQAGGYTF
CDR3 DNA: TGTGCCAGCAGTTACTCGAGGCAGGCAGGGGGCTACACCTTC

J gene: TRBJ2-5
clone size: .
V gene: TRBV7-9
D gene: .
CDR3 length: 12
CDR3 protein: CASSLLQETQYF
CDR3 DNA: TGTGCCAGCAGCTTATTACAAGAGACCCAGTACTTC

J gene: TRBJ2-3
clone size: .
V gene: TRBV25-1
D gene: .
CDR3 length: 13
CDR3 protein: CASSRPGADTQYF
CDR3 DNA: TGTGCCAGCAGCCGGCCCGGGGCAGATACGCAGTATTTT

J gene: TRBJ2-3
clone size: .
V gene: TRBV7-9
D gene: .
CDR3 length: 17
CDR3 protein: CASSFLLTGTNTDTQYF
CDR3 DNA: TGTGCCAGCAGCTTCCTGCTGACCGGGACAAACACAGATACGCAGTATTTT

J gene: TRBJ1-2
clone size: .
V gene: TRBV7-2
D gene: .
CDR3 length: 15
CDR3 protein: CASSLDRSANYGYTF
CDR3 DNA: TGTGCCAGCAGCTTAGACAGGTCAGCTAACTATGGCTACACCTTC

J gene: TRBJ2-7
clone size: .
V gene: TRBV10-2
D gene: .
CDR3 length: 11
CDR3 protein: CASTQGNEQYF
CDR3 DNA: TGCGCCAGCACCCAGGGGAACGAGCAGTACTTC

J gene: TRBJ2-5
clone size: .
V gene: TRBV7-9
D gene: .
CDR3 length: 18
CDR3 protein: CASSLGGTPGSPGKTQYF
CDR3 DNA: TGTGCCAGCAGCTTAGGGGGTACCCCGGGATCCCCCGGCAAGACCCAGTACTTC

J gene: TRBJ1-5
clone size: few
V gene: TRBV6-6
D gene: TRBD1
CDR3 length: 14
CDR3 protein: CASSLRQGVQPQHF
CDR3 DNA: TGTGCCAGCAGCCTTCGACAGGGTGTCCAGCCCCAGCATTTT

J gene: TRBJ2-7
clone size: .
V gene: TRBV19
D gene: .
CDR3 length: 18
CDR3 protein: CASSIGVRQGLRSYEQYF
CDR3 DNA: TGTGCCAGTAGTATAGGGGTACGGCAGGGGTTACGGTCCTACGAGCAGTACTTC

J gene: TRBJ1-1
clone size: .
V gene: TRBV5-4
D gene: TRBD1
CDR3 length: 14
CDR3 protein: CASNTGQPNTEAFF
CDR3 DNA: TGTGCCAGCAACACGGGACAGCCGAACACTGAAGCTTTCTTT

J gene: TRBJ1-2
clone size: .
V gene: TRBV2
D gene: .
CDR3 length: 13
CDR3 protein: CASTNGRENGYTF
CDR3 DNA: TGTGCCAGCACCAACGGTAGGGAGAATGGCTACACCTTC

J gene: TRBJ1-1
clone size: .
V gene: TRBV7-9
D gene: .
CDR3 length: 14
CDR3 protein: CASSAQGEDTEAFF
CDR3 DNA: TGTGCCAGCAGCGCGCAGGGCGAGGACACTGAAGCTTTCTTT

J gene: TRBJ1-1
clone size: few
V gene: TRBV9
D gene: .
CDR3 length: 14
CDR3 protein: CASSGRAGRTEAFF
CDR3 DNA: TGTGCCAGCAGCGGGAGGGCAGGGAGGACTGAAGCTTTCTTT

J gene: TRBJ1-6
clone size: .
V gene: TRBV4-1
D gene: .
CDR3 length: 17
CDR3 protein: CASSQGLVRGLNSPLHF
CDR3 DNA: TGCGCCAGCAGCCAAGGGTTAGTTCGGGGGTTGAATTCACCCCTCCACTTT

J gene: TRBJ1-1
clone size: .
V gene: TRBV5-1
D gene: .
CDR3 length: 13
CDR3 protein: CASSPTAEREAFF
CDR3 DNA: TGCGCCAGCAGTCCGACGGCCGAGAGGGAAGCTTTCTTT

J gene: TRBJ1-5
clone size: .
V gene: TRBV29-1
D gene: TRBD1
CDR3 length: 13
CDR3 protein: CSVRQGASQPQHF
CDR3 DNA: TGCAGCGTTAGACAGGGGGCCAGTCAGCCCCAGCATTTT

J gene: TRBJ2-3
clone size: .
V gene: TRBV18
D gene: .
CDR3 length: 14
CDR3 protein: CASSPSRGSDTQYF
CDR3 DNA: TGTGCCAGCTCACCCTCCAGGGGATCAGATACGCAGTATTTT

J gene: TRBJ1-1
clone size: few
V gene: TRBV30
D gene: .
CDR3 length: 13
CDR3 protein: CAWSDGSYTEAFF
CDR3 DNA: TGTGCCTGGAGCGACGGGTCGTACACTGAAGCTTTCTTT

J gene: TRBJ1-2
clone size: .
V gene: TRBV7-9
D gene: TRBD1
CDR3 length: 13
CDR3 protein: CASSLGTGHGYTF
CDR3 DNA: TGTGCCAGCAGCTTAGGGACAGGGCATGGCTACACCTTC

J gene: TRBJ2-1
clone size: once
V gene: TRBV19
D gene: TRBD2
CDR3 length: 15
CDR3 protein: CASMGLAGEGYEQFF
CDR3 DNA: TGTGCCAGTATGGGACTAGCGGGAGAAGGGTATGAGCAGTTCTTC

J gene: TRBJ1-2
clone size: .
V gene: TRBV5-1
D gene: .
CDR3 length: 13
CDR3 protein: CASSSGSLYGYTF
CDR3 DNA: TGCGCCAGTTCATCTGGGAGCCTGTATGGCTACACCTTC

J gene: TRBJ2-2
clone size: .
V gene: TRBV11-2
D gene: .
CDR3 length: 14
CDR3 protein: CASSLPANTGELFF
CDR3 DNA: TGTGCCAGCAGCTTACCAGCGAACACCGGGGAGCTGTTTTTT

J gene: TRBJ1-2
clone size: .
V gene: TRBV6-6
D gene: .
CDR3 length: 13
CDR3 protein: CASSLDRNYGYTF
CDR3 DNA: TGTGCCAGCAGCCTCGACAGGAACTATGGCTACACCTTC

J gene: TRBJ2-2
clone size: .
V gene: TRBV30
D gene: TRBD1
CDR3 length: 15
CDR3 protein: CAWSVLRGRAGELFF
CDR3 DNA: TGTGCCTGGAGTGTACTCAGGGGGCGGGCCGGGGAGCTGTTTTTT

J gene: TRBJ1-6
clone size: .
V gene: TRBV5-1
D gene: .
CDR3 length: 15
CDR3 protein: CASSLDPGRNSPLHF
CDR3 DNA: TGCGCCAGCAGCTTGGATCCAGGCCGTAATTCACCCCTCCACTTT

J gene: TRBJ2-1
clone size: .
V gene: TRBV15
D gene: TRBD2
CDR3 length: 18
CDR3 protein: CATSGNKGASGSFNEQFF
CDR3 DNA: TGTGCCACCAGCGGAAATAAAGGGGCTAGCGGGAGTTTTAATGAGCAGTTCTTC

J gene: TRBJ1-4
clone size: .
V gene: TRBV19
D gene: .
CDR3 length: 17
CDR3 protein: CASSPPGRGSTNEKLFF
CDR3 DNA: TGTGCCAGTAGTCCCCCCGGCAGGGGATCTACTAATGAAAAACTGTTTTTT

J gene: TRBJ2-2
clone size: .
V gene: TRBV4-3
D gene: TRBD2
CDR3 length: 18
CDR3 protein: CASSQEVGTSVLAGELFF
CDR3 DNA: TGCGCCAGCAGCCAAGAGGTCGGAACTAGCGTCCTCGCCGGGGAGCTGTTTTTT

J gene: TRBJ1-3
clone size: .
V gene: TRBV30
D gene: .
CDR3 length: 14
CDR3 protein: CAFKQGLGGNTIYF
CDR3 DNA: TGTGCCTTTAAACAGGGATTAGGTGGAAACACCATATATTTT

J gene: TRBJ2-1
clone size: once
V gene: TRBV4-3
D gene: .
CDR3 length: 13
CDR3 protein: CASSQVLGSEQFF
CDR3 DNA: TGCGCCAGCAGCCAAGTTCTTGGTAGTGAGCAGTTCTTC

J gene: TRBJ1-6
clone size: .
V gene: TRBV4-2
D gene: TRBD1
CDR3 length: 14
CDR3 protein: CASSPDREGSPLHF
CDR3 DNA: TGTGCCAGCAGCCCTGACAGGGAAGGTTCACCCCTCCACTTT

J gene: TRBJ2-4
clone size: .
V gene: TRBV6-5
D gene: TRBD2
CDR3 length: 15
CDR3 protein: CASGTLREGKNIQYF
CDR3 DNA: TGTGCCAGCGGGACCCTCAGGGAGGGCAAAAACATTCAGTACTTC

J gene: TRBJ2-2
clone size: .
V gene: TRBV4-3
D gene: TRBD2
CDR3 length: 15
CDR3 protein: CASSPGTRVTGELFF
CDR3 DNA: TGCGCCAGCAGCCCAGGGACTAGGGTTACCGGGGAGCTGTTTTTT

J gene: TRBJ1-2
clone size: .
V gene: TRBV4-1
D gene: .
CDR3 length: 13
CDR3 protein: CASSPGQNYGYTF
CDR3 DNA: TGCGCCAGCAGCCCCGGACAGAACTATGGCTACACCTTC

J gene: TRBJ2-7
clone size: once
V gene: TRBV13
D gene: TRBD2
CDR3 length: 16
CDR3 protein: CASSLRTSGSSYEQYF
CDR3 DNA: TGTGCCAGCAGCCTACGGACTAGCGGGAGCTCCTACGAGCAGTACTTC

J gene: TRBJ2-7
clone size: .
V gene: TRBV14
D gene: TRBD1
CDR3 length: 15
CDR3 protein: CASSQDIWTGGEQYF
CDR3 DNA: TGTGCCAGCAGCCAAGATATTTGGACAGGGGGCGAGCAGTACTTC

J gene: TRBJ2-3
clone size: once
V gene: TRBV4-2
D gene: TRBD2
CDR3 length: 16
CDR3 protein: CASSQGAGEGSDTQYF
CDR3 DNA: TGTGCCAGCAGCCAAGGGGCGGGAGAGGGGTCAGATACGCAGTATTTT

J gene: TRBJ1-2
clone size: .
V gene: TRBV7-9
D gene: .
CDR3 length: 16
CDR3 protein: CASSQSRGTQDYGYTF
CDR3 DNA: TGTGCCAGCAGTCAAAGCCGGGGAACTCAGGACTATGGCTACACCTTC

J gene: TRBJ1-1
clone size: few
V gene: TRBV5-1
D gene: TRBD1
CDR3 length: 17
CDR3 protein: CASYSPVTGGGNTEAFF
CDR3 DNA: TGCGCCAGCTATTCCCCTGTTACAGGGGGAGGAAACACTGAAGCTTTCTTT

J gene: TRBJ2-2
clone size: .
V gene: TRBV7-3
D gene: .
CDR3 length: 16
CDR3 protein: CASSLIGTGNTGELFF
CDR3 DNA: TGTGCCAGCAGCTTAATTGGGACTGGGAACACCGGGGAGCTGTTTTTT

J gene: TRBJ1-4
clone size: .
V gene: TRBV18
D gene: .
CDR3 length: 13
CDR3 protein: CASAQGVNEKLFF
CDR3 DNA: TGTGCCAGCGCACAGGGAGTTAATGAAAAACTGTTTTTT

J gene: TRBJ2-7
clone size: .
V gene: TRBV7-8
D gene: TRBD1
CDR3 length: 13
CDR3 protein: CASGTTGGYEQYF
CDR3 DNA: TGTGCCAGCGGCACGACAGGGGGCTACGAGCAGTACTTC

J gene: TRBJ2-6
clone size: .
V gene: TRBV18
D gene: TRBD1
CDR3 length: 19
CDR3 protein: CASSPQKDRGRWGANVLTF
CDR3 DNA: TGTGCCAGCTCACCACAGAAGGACAGGGGAAGGTGGGGGGCCAACGTCCTGACTTTC

J gene: TRBJ1-2
clone size: .
V gene: TRBV6-5
D gene: TRBD1
CDR3 length: 13
CDR3 protein: CASRGTVDYGYTF
CDR3 DNA: TGTGCCAGCAGGGGGACAGTCGACTATGGCTACACCTTC

J gene: TRBJ1-5
clone size: .
V gene: TRBV19
D gene: .
CDR3 length: 16
CDR3 protein: CASSINPKQGVQPQHF
CDR3 DNA: TGTGCCAGTAGTATAAACCCCAAACAGGGAGTGCAGCCCCAGCATTTT

J gene: TRBJ2-1
clone size: .
V gene: TRBV5-1
D gene: TRBD1
CDR3 length: 15
CDR3 protein: CASSFRDRRNNEQFF
CDR3 DNA: TGCGCCAGCAGCTTCAGGGACAGAAGGAACAATGAGCAGTTCTTC

J gene: TRBJ1-2
clone size: .
V gene: TRBV19
D gene: TRBD1
CDR3 length: 14
CDR3 protein: CASSPQGTNYGYTF
CDR3 DNA: TGTGCCAGTAGTCCACAGGGGACTAACTATGGCTACACCTTC

J gene: TRBJ1-2
clone size: .
V gene: TRBV6-5
D gene: .
CDR3 length: 11
CDR3 protein: CASRGVSGYTF
CDR3 DNA: TGTGCCAGCAGAGGAGTCTCCGGCTACACCTTC

J gene: TRBJ1-4
clone size: .
V gene: TRBV4-1
D gene: .
CDR3 length: 15
CDR3 protein: CASSQEQGTNEKLFF
CDR3 DNA: TGCGCCAGCAGCCAAGAGCAGGGTACTAATGAAAAACTGTTTTTT

J gene: TRBJ1-2
clone size: .
V gene: TRBV19
D gene: .
CDR3 length: 12
CDR3 protein: CASAGEIYGYTF
CDR3 DNA: TGTGCCAGTGCCGGGGAAATCTATGGCTACACCTTC

J gene: TRBJ2-1
clone size: .
V gene: TRBV7-3
D gene: TRBD2
CDR3 length: 14
CDR3 protein: CASSWAGAGNEQFF
CDR3 DNA: TGTGCCAGCAGCTGGGCGGGAGCGGGTAATGAGCAGTTCTTC